This is a list of T cell receptor beta chains from one sample in a study of radiotherapy plus CTLA-4 blockade in lung cancer. Libraries were prepared by immunoSEQ multiplex PCR; TCRdb keeps only in-frame clonotypes and omits some of them. Of some 62,000 clones listed, roughly 80% were seen once; the top ten hold around 4.8%. The specimen was peripheral blood, collected from a patient treated with radiotherapy plus ipilimumab. These receptor sequences come from a human donor with non-small cell lung cancer who had a complete response to radiotherapy plus ipilimumab. Both conserved end residues are part of each CDR3. D genes are given only for firm matches. Size tells how often a clone was seen (once, few, many) or the class of an expanded clone, and some rows leave it out.

TRBD2 TRBJ2-7 . TRBV19 CASSRTSGDSYEQYF TGTGCCAGTAGCCGGACTAGCGGGGACTCCTACGAGCAGTACTTC
. TRBJ2-5 . TRBV30 CAVLIQAAQTQYF TGTGCCGTACTAATACAGGCGGCGCAGACCCAGTACTTC
. TRBJ1-5 . TRBV7-9 CASSLDVQPQHF TGTGCCAGCAGCTTAGATGTCCAGCCCCAGCATTTT
. TRBJ1-1 . TRBV7-2 CASSLVRGKEAFF TGTGCCAGCAGCTTAGTTCGGGGGAAGGAAGCTTTCTTT
TRBD1 TRBJ2-7 few TRBV7-9 CASSLEGGRSYEQYF TGTGCCAGCAGCTTAGAAGGGGGCAGATCTTACGAGCAGTACTTC
. TRBJ1-1 . TRBV11-3 CASSLSTWTEAFF TGTGCCAGCAGCTTATCGACCTGGACTGAAGCTTTCTTT
. TRBJ1-5 . TRBV7-9 CASSLGTSGNQPQHF TGTGCCAGCAGCTTAGGTACCTCAGGCAATCAGCCCCAGCATTTT
TRBD2 TRBJ2-3 . TRBV11-2 CASSLGLRRGGTDTQYF TGTGCCAGCAGCTTAGGGCTAAGGCGGGGGGGCACAGATACGCAGTATTTT
TRBD1 TRBJ1-3 . TRBV4-1 CASSQPGRTGGNTIYF TGCGCCAGCAGCCAACCTGGCCGGACAGGCGGAAACACCATATATTTT
. TRBJ1-2 . TRBV18 CASSQGENYGYTF TGTGCCAGCTCACAGGGGGAGAACTATGGCTACACCTTC
. TRBJ1-2 once TRBV18 CASSPLLLREGHYGYTF TGTGCCAGCTCACCACTCCTTTTGAGGGAGGGCCACTATGGCTACACCTTC
. TRBJ1-2 once TRBV2 CASREGRPTGYTF TGTGCCAGCAGGGAGGGGAGGCCGACGGGCTACACCTTC
TRBD1 TRBJ1-2 . TRBV7-9 CASRGTAYGYTF TGTGCCAGCAGGGGGACAGCCTATGGCTACACCTTC
. TRBJ2-3 . TRBV5-4 CASSPSPPTDTQYF TGTGCCAGCAGTCCTAGCCCTCCCACAGATACGCAGTATTTT
TRBD2 TRBJ2-7 . TRBV4-1 CASSTLGRGRYEQYF TGCGCCAGCAGCACCCTTGGGAGGGGTCGCTACGAGCAGTACTTC
. TRBJ2-2 . TRBV16 CASSQDSWNTGELFF TGTGCCAGCAGCCAAGACTCATGGAACACCGGGGAGCTGTTTTTT
. TRBJ1-3 . TRBV5-8 CASSLLAGNTIYF TGTGCCAGCAGCTTGTTGGCTGGAAACACCATATATTTT
. TRBJ1-5 . TRBV7-2 CASSDGRGQPQHF TGTGCCAGCAGCGACGGACGGGGCCAGCCCCAGCATTTT
TRBD2 TRBJ2-2 once TRBV7-9 CASSYGRGIGELFF TGTGCCAGCAGTTATGGGAGGGGCATCGGGGAGCTGTTTTTT
TRBD1 TRBJ1-5 . TRBV6-1 CASSEIQGGNQPQHF TGTGCCAGCAGCGAGATTCAGGGGGGTAATCAGCCCCAGCATTTT
. TRBJ1-2 . TRBV28 CATLHGRGRGYTF TGTGCCACCCTACACGGCAGGGGCCGAGGCTACACCTTC
. TRBJ1-4 once TRBV18 CASSPLEGTNEKLFF TGTGCCAGCTCACCCCTAGAGGGTACTAATGAAAAACTGTTTTTT
TRBD2 TRBJ2-5 . TRBV6-6 CASSYGGGRETQYF TGTGCCAGCAGTTACGGCGGGGGGCGCGAGACCCAGTACTTC
. TRBJ1-5 . TRBV30 CAWSERFGPQHF TGTGCCTGGAGCGAAAGGTTCGGGCCCCAGCATTTT